This record covers a single T cell receptor (beta chain). Its antigen is as yet unknown. The V end lost 4 bases, the J end lost 8 bases, and 17 bases lay between the germline ends. The V gene's germline CDR1 is LGHNA and CDR2 YNFKEQ. The CDR3 covers 15 residues. The sample comes from a study of T cell responses to AZD1222 COVID-19 vaccine. Produced via immunoSEQ multiplex PCR; TCRdb's table is partial and in-frame only. The sample contains around 120,000 clones, roughly 92% of which appear only once. General study results and limits: Among spike-specific TCRs, nearly half reportedly target unmutated variant regions. Rises in breadth and depth of Spike-specific TCRs came after two AZD1222 doses.

The chain recombines TRBV4-2 with TRBJ1-4, with D tentatively TRBD1 (5 bases). The source is an adult who received the AZD1222 COVID-19 vaccine. Source: peripheral blood, taken 28 days after the second AZD1222 dose. In nucleotides, the CDR3 is TGTGCCAGCAGCCGCCCCGGGACCGTAGGGGAAAAACTGTTTTTT. Translation gives CASSRPGTVGEKLFF.